Following are 11 T cell receptor beta chains from one sample sequenced in a study of shared clonotypes between healthy human individuals. Positively selected for CCR7, the CD45RO-negative cells used as naive CD8 cells excluded terminally differentiated effector memory CD45RA+ cells. Libraries were prepared by immunoSEQ multiplex PCR; TCRdb keeps only in-frame clonotypes and omits some of them. The data contain roughly 850,000 clones, about 97% of them singletons. Sequenced input: naive CD8+ T cells sorted from blood. Source of these receptors: a man younger than 45 in good health.

CDR3 sequence (DNA): TGTGCCAGCAGCGTAACCTACGGGACAGGGTTCGACGAGCAGTACTTC. Its translation: CASSVTYGTGFDEQYF. This chain connects TRBV9 to TRBJ2-7; 9 bases map to TRBD1. V lost 1 base and J lost 5; bases outside the gene matches: 10. The CDR3 length is 16 residues. The germline V gene encodes CDR1 SGDLS and CDR2 YYNGEE.

The chain carries TRBV9 and TRBJ2-3; the D gene is possibly TRBD1 (6 bases). The V gene's germline CDR1 is SGDLS and CDR2 YYNGEE. There are 16 residues in the CDR3. V was trimmed by 3 bases and J by 1 base, leaving 15 bases between them. CDR3 DNA sequence: TGTGCCAGCAGCGACCCGACAGGCGTCCGCACAGATACGCAGTATTTT. Its protein product is CASSDPTGVRTDTQYF.

This chain uses TRBV2 with TRBJ2-7; D possibly corresponds to TRBD1 (6 bases). CDR1 is SNHLY, CDR2 FYNNEI, per germline. V gave up 6 bases and J gave up 0 bases, with 12 bases separating them. The CDR3 runs 14 residues. This chain's CDR3 is CASSGQTSSYEQYF. DNA for the CDR3: TGTGCCAGCAGCGGACAGACGAGCTCCTACGAGCAGTACTTC.

The chain uses TRBV4-1 and TRBJ2-7; D is tentatively TRBD1 or TRBD2 (5 bases each). CDR1 and CDR2 from the germline V gene are MGHRA and YSYEKL. The CDR3 has 15 amino acids. V lost 4 bases and J lost 5, with 18 bases in between. The CDR3 here is CASSLLEGIGHEQYF. For the CDR3, the DNA is TGCGCCAGCAGCCTCCTCGAGGGGATTGGGCACGAGCAGTACTTC.

V is TRBV29-1 and J is TRBJ2-5; 7 bases align to TRBD2. This CDR3 has 11 amino acids. CDR1 SQVTM and CDR2 ANQGSEA come from the germline V gene. J was trimmed by 6 bases and V by 4 bases; bases with no gene match: 2. The CDR3 DNA reads as TGCAGCGTTGCTGGGACTAAGACCCAGTACTTC. Translation: CSVAGTKTQYF.

The chain joins TRBV7-8 to TRBJ2-7; D could derive from TRBD1 or TRBD2 (5 bases each). The CDR3 has 15 residues. CDR1 and CDR2 from the germline V gene are SGHVS and FQNEAQ. V lost 5 bases, J lost 5 bases, and 19 bases lay in between. CDR3 sequence reads: CASSPRRGGPHEQYF. In DNA form, the CDR3 reads TGTGCCAGCAGCCCCCGGCGTGGGGGACCCCACGAGCAGTACTTC. Complete variable domain (other parts from reference TRBV7-8 and TRBJ2-7): GAGVSQSPRYKVAKRGQDVALRCDPISGHVSLFWYQQALGQGPEFLTYFQNEAQLDKSGLPSDRFFAERPEGSVSTLKIQRTQQEDSAVYLCASSPRRGGPHEQYFGPGTRLTVT.

The chain couples TRBV11-2 to TRBJ1-4; D call uncertain. The CDR3 is 17 residues long. CDR1 SGHAT and CDR2 FQNNGV come from the germline V gene. The V end was cut by 2 bases, the J end by 0 bases, with 13 bases between. The CDR3 reads CASSLLSPIATNEKLFF. CDR3 coding DNA: TGTGCCAGCAGCTTACTTTCACCAATTGCAACTAATGAAAAACTGTTTTTT.

V and J are TRBV2 and TRBJ1-3; D gene ambiguous. CDR3 length: 14 residues. Trimming took off 7 bases at V and 0 bases at J, with 10 bases between the two ends. Germline CDR1 reads SNHLY; CDR2 reads FYNNEI. This chain's CDR3 is CASTLSDSGNTIYF. CDR3 DNA sequence: TGTGCCAGCACGCTGAGTGACTCTGGAAACACCATATATTTT.

This clone occurred once. The chain uses TRBV7-2 and TRBJ2-5; the match to TRBD2 covers 8 bases. Germline trimming cut 1 base from V and 5 bases from J; bases unmatched to any gene: 6. CDR1 and CDR2 from the germline V gene are SGHTA and FQGNSA. This CDR3 region has 15 residues. The CDR3 here is CASSLELAALETQYF. Written as DNA, the CDR3 is TGTGCCAGCAGCTTAGAACTAGCGGCTCTGGAGACCCAGTACTTC.

V is TRBV5-5 and J is TRBJ2-2; 9 bases align to TRBD1. This CDR3 region has 18 residues. After removal of 4 bases from V and 5 bases from J, the junction contained 15 bases not matched to a gene. Per germline, CDR1 SGHKS and CDR2 YYEKEE (reference sequence). The CDR3, as DNA: TGTGCCAGCAGCCTACTTCCGGGACAGGGACGGCCGACCGGGGAGCTGTTTTTT. Protein product: CASSLLPGQGRPTGELFF.

The chain combines TRBV7-3 with TRBJ2-3; 9 bases are shared with TRBD2. The CDR3 length is 15 residues. The V segment lost 5 bases and the J segment 4 bases; nucleotides outside the gene matches: 7. The germline CDR1 and CDR2 sequences are SGHTA and FQGTGA. CDR3 protein: CASSPAGGLADTQYF. CDR3 nucleotide sequence: TGTGCCAGCAGCCCCGCGGGAGGGTTGGCAGATACGCAGTATTTT.